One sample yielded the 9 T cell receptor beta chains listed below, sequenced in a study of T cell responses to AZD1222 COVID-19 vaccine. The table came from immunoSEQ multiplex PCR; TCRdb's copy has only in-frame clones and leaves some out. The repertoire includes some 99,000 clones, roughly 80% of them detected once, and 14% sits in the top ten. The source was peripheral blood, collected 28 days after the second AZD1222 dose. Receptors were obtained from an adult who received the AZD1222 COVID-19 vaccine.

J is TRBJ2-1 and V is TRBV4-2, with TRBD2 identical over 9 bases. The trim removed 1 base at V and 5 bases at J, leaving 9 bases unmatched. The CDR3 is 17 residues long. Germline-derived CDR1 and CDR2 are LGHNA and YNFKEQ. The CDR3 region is CASSQAQVASGNNEQFF. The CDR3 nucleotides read TGTGCCAGCAGCCAAGCCCAGGTGGCTAGCGGGAACAATGAGCAGTTCTTC.

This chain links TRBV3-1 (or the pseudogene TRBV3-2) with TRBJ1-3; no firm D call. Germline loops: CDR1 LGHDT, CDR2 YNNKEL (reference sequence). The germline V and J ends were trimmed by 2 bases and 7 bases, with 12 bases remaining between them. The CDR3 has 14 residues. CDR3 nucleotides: TGTGCCAGCAGCCAAACTACTTTGTGGAACACCATATATTTT. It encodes CASSQTTLWNTIYF.

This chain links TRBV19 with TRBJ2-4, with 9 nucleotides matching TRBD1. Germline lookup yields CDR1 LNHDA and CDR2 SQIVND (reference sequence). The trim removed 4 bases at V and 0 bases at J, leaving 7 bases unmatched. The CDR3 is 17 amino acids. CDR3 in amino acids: CASSRGGTGRAKNIQYF. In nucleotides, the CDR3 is TGTGCCAGTAGTAGAGGGGGGACAGGGCGAGCCAAAAACATTCAGTACTTC.

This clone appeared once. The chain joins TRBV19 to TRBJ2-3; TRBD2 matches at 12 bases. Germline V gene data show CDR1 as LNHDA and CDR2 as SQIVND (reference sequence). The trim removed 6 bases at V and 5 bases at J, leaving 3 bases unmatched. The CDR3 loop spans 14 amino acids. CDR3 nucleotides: TGTGCCAGTAGCCCGGGACTAGCGGGAGATACGCAGTATTTT. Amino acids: CASSPGLAGDTQYF.

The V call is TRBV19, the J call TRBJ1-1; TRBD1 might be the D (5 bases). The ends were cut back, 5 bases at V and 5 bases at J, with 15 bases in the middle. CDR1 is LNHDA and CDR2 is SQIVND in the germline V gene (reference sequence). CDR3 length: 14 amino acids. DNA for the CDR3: TGTGCCAGTAGTTCGCCCAGGGATCGAACTGAAGCTTTCTTT. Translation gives CASSSPRDRTEAFF. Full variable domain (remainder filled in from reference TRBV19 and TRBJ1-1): DGGITQSPKYLFRKEGQNVTLSCEQNLNHDAMYWYRQDPGQGLRLIYYSQIVNDFQKGDIAEGYSVSREKKESFPLTVTSAQKNPTAFYLCASSSPRDRTEAFFGQGTRLTVV.

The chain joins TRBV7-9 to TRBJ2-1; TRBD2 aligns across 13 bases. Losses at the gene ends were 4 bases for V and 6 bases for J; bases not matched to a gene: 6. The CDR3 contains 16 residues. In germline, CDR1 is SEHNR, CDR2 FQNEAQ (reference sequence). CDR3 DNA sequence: TGTGCCAGCAGCTCCCCGGGACTAGCGGGAATCAATGAGCAGTTCTTC. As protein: CASSSPGLAGINEQFF.

The CDR3 here is CASSLKTGELFF. CDR3 DNA sequence: TGTGCCAGCAGCTTAAAGACCGGGGAGCTGTTTTTT. The chain is built from TRBV5-8 and TRBJ2-2; D gene uncertain. Germline V CDR1 and CDR2: SGHTS, YDEGEE. The CDR3 runs 12 residues. The ends were cut back, 2 bases at V and 5 bases at J, with 4 bases in the middle.

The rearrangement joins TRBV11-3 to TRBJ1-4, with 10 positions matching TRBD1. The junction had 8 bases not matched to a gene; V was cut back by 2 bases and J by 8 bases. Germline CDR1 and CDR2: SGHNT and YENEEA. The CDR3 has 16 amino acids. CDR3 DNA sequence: TGTGCCAGCAGCTTATCGACAGGGGGCATCGGAGAAAAACTGTTTTTT. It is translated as CASSLSTGGIGEKLFF.

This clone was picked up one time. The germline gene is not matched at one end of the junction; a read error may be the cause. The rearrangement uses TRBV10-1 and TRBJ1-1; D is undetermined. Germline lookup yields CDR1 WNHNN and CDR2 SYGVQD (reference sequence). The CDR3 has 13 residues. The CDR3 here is CASSESVLTRLIF. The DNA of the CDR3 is TGCGCCAGCAGTGAGTCGGTTCTGACACGGCTTATCTTT.